This T cell receptor (beta chain) was identified during a study of post-analysis software for immune sequencing data. Prepared libraries of TCR beta cDNA carried unique molecular identifiers. The yield from around 1 to 10 million T cells was around 500,000 cDNA molecules in total. TCRdb re-called the PCR reads through MiXCR, storing one row per CDR3 protein. The data show almost 700,000 distinct CDR3 sequences, with roughly three fifths seen just once and about 10% held by the top ten. The clonotype comes from a girl aged 2-10 years with multiple sclerosis. The sequencing input was blood.

In nucleotides, the CDR3 is TGTGCCAGCAGCCCCGAGCGGGGGGTTTACACAGATACGCAGTATTTT. Translation gives CASSPERGVYTDTQYF. The chain links TRBV7-8 to TRBJ2-3; 9 positions match TRBD2. V lost 5 bases to trimming and J lost 2 bases; unmatched junction nucleotides: 8. The CDR3 runs 16 residues. The germline gives CDR1 SGHVS, CDR2 FQNEAQ.